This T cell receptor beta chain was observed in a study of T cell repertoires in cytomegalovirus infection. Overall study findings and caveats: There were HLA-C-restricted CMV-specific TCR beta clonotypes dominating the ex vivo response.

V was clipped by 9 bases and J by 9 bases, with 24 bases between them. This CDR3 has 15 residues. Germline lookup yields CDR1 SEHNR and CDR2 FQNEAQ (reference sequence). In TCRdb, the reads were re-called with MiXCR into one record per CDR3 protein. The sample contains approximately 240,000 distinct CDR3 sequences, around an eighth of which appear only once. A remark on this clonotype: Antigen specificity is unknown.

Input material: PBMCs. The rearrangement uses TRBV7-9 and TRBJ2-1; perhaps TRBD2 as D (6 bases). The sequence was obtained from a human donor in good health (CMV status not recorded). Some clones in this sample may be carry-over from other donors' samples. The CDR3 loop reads CARSSSAPPMGEQFF. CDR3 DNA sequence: TGTGCCAGGTCCTCTAGCGCTCCACCCATGGGTGAGCAGTTCTTC.